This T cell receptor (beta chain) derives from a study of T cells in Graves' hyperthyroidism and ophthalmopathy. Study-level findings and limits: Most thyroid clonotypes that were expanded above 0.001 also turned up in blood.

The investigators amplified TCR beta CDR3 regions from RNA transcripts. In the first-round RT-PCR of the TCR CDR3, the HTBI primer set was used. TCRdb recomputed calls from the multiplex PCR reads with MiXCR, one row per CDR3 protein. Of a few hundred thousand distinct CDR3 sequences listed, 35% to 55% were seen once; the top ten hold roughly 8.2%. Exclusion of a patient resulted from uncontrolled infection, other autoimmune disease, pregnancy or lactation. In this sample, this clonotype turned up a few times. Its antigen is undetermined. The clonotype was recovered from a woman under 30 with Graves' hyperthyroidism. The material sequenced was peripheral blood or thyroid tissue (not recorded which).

DNA of the CDR3: TGTGCCAGTAGGCCAAACACAGGGAGAAACACTGAAGCTTTCTTT. It encodes CASRPNTGRNTEAFF. The V gene is TRBV19, the J gene TRBJ1-1, with D perhaps matching TRBD1 (6 bases). V lost 6 bases and J 2 bases, leaving 16 bases between the germline ends. The CDR3 has 15 residues. Germline CDR1 LNHDA, CDR2 SQIVND (reference sequence). Full variable domain (remainder filled in from reference TRBV19 and TRBJ1-1): DGGITQSPKYLFRKEGQNVTLSCEQNLNHDAMYWYRQDPGQGLRLIYYSQIVNDFQKGDIAEGYSVSREKKESFPLTVTSAQKNPTAFYLCASRPNTGRNTEAFFGQGTRLTVV.